A single sample gave rise to the 9 T cell receptor beta chains below, sequenced in a study of blood T cells in healthy people across ages (dated by TCRdb to 2013 to 2016). The method was 5' RACE. Sequencing was carried out with an Illumina HiSeq 2500. A second roughly 6 to 12 cycle PCR used a sample-barcoded 5' primer and a J-beta primer mix. TCRdb took the public reads, trimmed them with fastp at Q25, ran MiXCR for clone calling and kept in-frame beta chains. Rows are unified per CDR3 protein, each entry keeping the most common DNA and genes. Present in this sample are more than 750,000 distinct CDR3 sequences, roughly 29% of which were seen just once. About 10% of the sample comes from the top ten. The same data also contributed to another study, on T cells of mothers and their children.

Input material: blood. The receptors derive from a woman between 40 and 50 years old in good health.

This chain connects TRBV12-3 or TRBV12-4 to TRBJ2-4; 10 bases are shared with TRBD2. V shed 2 bases, J shed 2 bases, and the junction held 9 bases outside the gene matches. The CDR3 is 18 residues long. The CDR3 here is CASSLRSGTSATKNIQYF. DNA for the CDR3: TGTGCCAGCAGTTTAAGATCCGGGACTAGCGCGACCAAAAACATTCAGTACTTC.

This clonotype has a count of ten or more. The V call is TRBV5-6, the J call TRBJ2-1; TRBD2 might be the D (6 bases). The V gene's germline CDR1 is SGHDT and CDR2 YYEEEE. The CDR3 has 16 amino acids. V was shortened by 2 bases and J by 1 base, with 13 bases between the two germline ends. CDR3 DNA: TGTGCCAGCAGCTTACTTGGGGGGTCTTCCTACAATGAGCAGTTCTTC. It translates to CASSLLGGSSYNEQFF.

This clonotype was recorded a few times. The chain couples TRBV10-3 to TRBJ2-1, with TRBD2 matching 12 bases. The CDR3 covers 20 residues. From germline, CDR1 is ENHRY and CDR2 SYGVKD. With V trimmed by 1 base and J by 2 bases, 12 bases remained unmatched. CDR3 nucleotide sequence: TGTGCCATCAGTGAGTTCGGAGCTAGCGGGGGGGCCAGCCCCTACAATGAGCAGTTCTTC. It encodes CAISEFGASGGASPYNEQFF.

The V call is TRBV7-2, the J call TRBJ2-5, with D tentatively TRBD1 (6 bases). The V gene's germline CDR1 is SGHTA and CDR2 FQGNSA. V was clipped by 4 bases and J by 1 base, with 10 bases between them. There are 14 residues in the CDR3. The CDR3 coding sequence is TGTGCCAGCAGCTCCACAGGGATCCAAGAGACCCAGTACTTC. Its protein is CASSSTGIQETQYF.

This clonotype was counted only a few times. The J gene is TRBJ1-2, the V gene TRBV2; D is ambiguous. This CDR3 contains 15 residues. Germline lookup yields CDR1 SNHLY and CDR2 FYNNEI. V shed 4 bases and J shed 4 bases, with 16 bases lying between them. CDR3 amino acids: CASSGERARGYGYTF. CDR3 nucleotides: TGTGCCAGCAGTGGTGAGAGGGCACGGGGCTATGGCTACACCTTC.

This clonotype showed up many times. The chain is built from TRBV4-3 and TRBJ2-7; 9 positions agree with TRBD1. The length of the CDR3 is 15 residues. Germline CDR1 and CDR2: LGHNA and YSLEER. The ends lost 4 bases at V and 2 bases at J; junction bases unmatched: 6. CDR3 residues: CASSLLQGAAYEQYF. The CDR3 nucleotides read TGCGCCAGCAGCCTCCTACAGGGGGCAGCCTACGAGCAGTACTTC.

This clonotype occurred many times. The V gene is TRBV6-5, the J gene TRBJ1-2, with 7 bases that match TRBD1. Losses at the gene ends were 6 bases for V and 0 bases for J; bases not matched to a gene: 1. The CDR3 totals 13 residues. Germline CDR1 is MNHEY and CDR2 is SVGAGI. The CDR3 region is CASRGTANYGYTF. The CDR3 nucleotides are TGTGCCAGCAGGGGGACAGCTAACTATGGCTACACCTTC.

The genes are TRBV11-2 and TRBJ2-1; TRBD2 aligns across 8 bases. V lost 2 bases, J lost 2 bases, and 5 bases stayed unmatched. This CDR3 is built from 16 residues. The germline gives CDR1 SGHAT, CDR2 FQNNGV. Here the CDR3 DNA reads TGTGCCAGCAGCTTAACGCGGGGGGTTACCTACAATGAGCAGTTCTTC. This sequence encodes CASSLTRGVTYNEQFF.

The J gene is TRBJ2-3, the V gene TRBV5-1; 8 bases fit TRBD2. V shed 2 bases, J shed 5 bases, and the junction held 13 bases outside the gene matches. The germline gives CDR1 SGHRS, CDR2 YFSETQ. There are 17 residues in the CDR3. The CDR3 spells CASSLEIGGGLGDTQYF. The CDR3 DNA reads as TGCGCCAGCAGCTTAGAAATCGGCGGGGGGTTAGGAGATACGCAGTATTTT.